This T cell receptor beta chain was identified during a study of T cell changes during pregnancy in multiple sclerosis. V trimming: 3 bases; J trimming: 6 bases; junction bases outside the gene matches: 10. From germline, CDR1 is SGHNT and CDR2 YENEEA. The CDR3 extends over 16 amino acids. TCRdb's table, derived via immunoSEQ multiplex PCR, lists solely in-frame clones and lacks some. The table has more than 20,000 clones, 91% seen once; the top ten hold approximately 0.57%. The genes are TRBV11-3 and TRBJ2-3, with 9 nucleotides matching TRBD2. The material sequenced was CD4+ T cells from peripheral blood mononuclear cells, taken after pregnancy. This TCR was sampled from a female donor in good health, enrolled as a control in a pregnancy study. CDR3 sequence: CASSFDGAGGLDTQYF. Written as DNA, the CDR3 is TGTGCCAGCAGCTTCGATGGTGCGGGGGGGCTGGATACGCAGTATTTT.